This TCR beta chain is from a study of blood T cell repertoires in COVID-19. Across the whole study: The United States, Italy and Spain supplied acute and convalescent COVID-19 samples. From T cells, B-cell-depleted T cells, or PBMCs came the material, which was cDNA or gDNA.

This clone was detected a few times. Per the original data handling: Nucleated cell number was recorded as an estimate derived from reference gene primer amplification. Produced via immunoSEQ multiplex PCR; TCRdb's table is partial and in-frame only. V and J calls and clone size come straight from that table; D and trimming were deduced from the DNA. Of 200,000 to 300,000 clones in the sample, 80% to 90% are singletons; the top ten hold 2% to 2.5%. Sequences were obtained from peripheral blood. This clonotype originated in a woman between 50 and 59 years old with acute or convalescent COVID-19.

CDR3 sequence (DNA): TGTGCCAGCAGCAAAAGGGTGGACAGACTAGCCAAAAACATTCAGTACTTC. It codes for CASSKRVDRLAKNIQYF. The chain recombines TRBV21-1 with TRBJ2-4; the D call in the table, TRBD1, was not verified against the DNA. TRBV21-1 is tagged as a pseudogene. The CDR3 is 17 residues long.